Shown below are 31 T cell receptor beta chains from a single sample sequenced in a study of cytomegalovirus exposure and HLA in healthy donors. Vbeta (60) and Jbeta (13) primers were used in the PCR. Profiling relied on immunoSEQ multiplex PCR, and the TCRdb table lists in-frame clones only, not all of them. The sample lists about 110,000 clones; approximately 84% were seen once. The sample taken for sequencing was PBMCs. These TCRs come from a man aged 45-65 years in good health and CMV-seronegative.

In this sample, this clone turned up once. The chain joins TRBV28 to TRBJ1-2, with a weak D call TRBD1 (6 bases). This CDR3 has 16 amino acids. Germline loops: CDR1 MDHEN, CDR2 SYDVKM. The germline V and J ends were trimmed by 11 bases and 3 bases, with 25 bases remaining between them. CDR3 residues: CACSPDWEGGDYGYTF. The CDR3 coding sequence is TGTGCCTGCTCCCCTGACTGGGAGGGGGGGGACTATGGCTACACCTTC.

The J gene is TRBJ1-1, the V gene TRBV7-8, with 9 bases lining up with TRBD1. The V gene's germline CDR1 is SGHVS and CDR2 FQNEAQ. Losses at the gene ends were 8 bases for V and 3 bases for J; bases not matched to a gene: 10. The CDR3 length is 15 residues. CDR3 coding DNA: TGTGCCAGCGGCAAACAGGGGGCAAAGGACACTGAAGCTTTCTTT. It yields the protein CASGKQGAKDTEAFF.

The chain is built from TRBV29-1 and TRBJ2-7; D is possibly TRBD2 (6 bases). CDR1 SQVTM and CDR2 ANQGSEA come from the germline V gene. This CDR3 has 13 residues. Trimming removed 7 bases from V and 3 bases from J, with 16 bases in between. CDR3 protein: CSGGETNYYEQYF. The DNA for the CDR3 is TGCAGCGGGGGGGAGACTAACTACTACGAGCAGTACTTC.

The V call is TRBV4-1, the J call TRBJ1-1; D is unresolved. Germline-derived CDR1 and CDR2 are MGHRA and YSYEKL. The V gene lost 5 bases and the J gene lost 4 bases, with 14 bases spanning the gap. This CDR3 has 14 amino acids. The CDR3 DNA reads as TGCGCCAGCAGCGGACCGCTCCGGGGCACTGAAGCTTTCTTT. Encoded protein: CASSGPLRGTEAFF.

The rearrangement joins TRBV18 to TRBJ2-5; perhaps TRBD1 as D (5 bases). The germline V gene encodes CDR1 KGHSH and CDR2 LQKENI. The V gene lost 7 bases and the J gene lost 5 bases, with 20 bases spanning the gap. There are 15 residues in the CDR3. This chain's CDR3 is CASLAPPGIAETQYF. Written as DNA, the CDR3 is TGTGCCAGCTTGGCCCCACCAGGGATTGCGGAGACCCAGTACTTC.

This chain connects TRBV4-1 to TRBJ2-3, with D possibly TRBD1 on 5 matching bases. CDR1 and CDR2 (germline): MGHRA, YSYEKL. The CDR3 covers 15 residues. V dropped 0 bases and J dropped 2 bases, with 9 bases sitting between them. CDR3 region: CASSQDQGYTDTQYF. In DNA form, the CDR3 reads TGCGCCAGCAGCCAAGATCAGGGTTACACAGATACGCAGTATTTT.

This clone was picked up one time. V is TRBV6-1 and J is TRBJ2-5; D is undetermined. The V end was cut by 5 bases, the J end by 7 bases, with 5 bases between. The CDR3 totals 10 residues. The germline CDR1 and CDR2 sequences are MNHNS and SASEGT. CDR3 in amino acids: CASSLGTQYF. CDR3 coding DNA: TGTGCCAGCAGTCTCGGGACCCAGTACTTC.

This clone turned up a few times. This rearrangement joins TRBV7-6 to TRBJ2-2; weak D call: TRBD1 (6 bases). The V gene's germline CDR1 is SGHVS and CDR2 FNYEAQ. Trimming took 3 bases from V and 2 from J, leaving 7 bases between them. The CDR3 runs 14 residues. The CDR3 is CASSFRGNTGELFF. The CDR3 region has the DNA TGTGCCAGCAGCTTCAGGGGAAACACCGGGGAGCTGTTTTTT. Variable domain in full (rest from reference TRBV7-6 and TRBJ2-2): GAGVSQSPRYKVTKRGQDVALRCDPISGHVSLYWYRQALGQGPEFLTYFNYEAQQDKSGLPNDRFSAERPEGSISTLTIQRTEQRDSAMYRCASSFRGNTGELFFGEGSRLTVL.

The genes are TRBV11-3 and TRBJ2-1; 9 positions agree with TRBD2. Trimming at V came to 5 bases and at J to 5 bases, leaving 7 bases not matched to a gene. In germline, CDR1 is SGHNT, CDR2 YENEEA. The CDR3 sequence is 15 residues long. The CDR3 bases are TGTGCCAGCAGCATCCTTAGCGGGGGACACAATGAGCAGTTCTTC. It yields the protein CASSILSGGHNEQFF.

V is TRBV7-3 and J is TRBJ2-1, with D tentatively TRBD2 (6 bases). Trimming left V 4 bases short and J 0 bases short, with 19 bases between. Germline V gives CDR1 SGHTA, CDR2 FQGTGA. This CDR3 is built from 18 residues. CDR3 nucleotide sequence: TGTGCCAGCAGCTCGGAGGGTAGTTGGGGGGTCTCCTACAATGAGCAGTTCTTC. Translation gives CASSSEGSWGVSYNEQFF.

The chain has TRBV7-2 and TRBJ2-7; the D gene is possibly TRBD1 (6 bases). Germline V gene sequence: CDR1 SGHTA, CDR2 FQGNSA. The CDR3 sequence is 14 residues long. V lost 5 bases to trimming and J lost 4 bases, with 15 bases between them. CDR3 nucleotide sequence: TGTGCCAGCAGCCAACAGGGAGCGATTTACGAGCAGTACTTC. Protein sequence: CASSQQGAIYEQYF. Drawing the rest from reference TRBV7-2 and TRBJ2-7, the complete variable domain is GAGVSQSPSNKVTEKGKDVELRCDPISGHTALYWYRQSLGQGLEFLIYFQGNSAPDKSGLPSDRFSAERTGGSVSTLTIQRTQQEDSAVYLCASSQQGAIYEQYFGPGTRLTVT.

This chain links TRBV6-5 with TRBJ1-1; a possible D gene is TRBD1 (6 bases). V gave up 2 bases and J gave up 0 bases, with 10 bases separating them. Germline CDR1 MNHEY, CDR2 SVGAGI. CDR3 length: 15 amino acids. CDR3 sequence: CASSYGGVMNTEAFF. The CDR3 DNA reads as TGTGCCAGCAGTTACGGGGGCGTCATGAACACTGAAGCTTTCTTT.

This clone was observed a handful of times. V and J are TRBV4-3 and TRBJ2-3; D is perhaps TRBD2 (7 bases). Per the germline V gene, CDR1 is LGHNA and CDR2 is YSLEER. CDR3 length: 15 residues. V lost 0 bases to trimming and J lost 4 bases, with 11 bases between them. The CDR3, as DNA: TGCGCCAGCAGCCAAGAAGGGAGGGGGTCAGATACGCAGTATTTT. It specifies CASSQEGRGSDTQYF.

The J gene is TRBJ2-1, the V gene TRBV7-9, with 8 bases identical to TRBD1. The CDR3 loop spans 14 amino acids. Germline CDR1 reads SEHNR; CDR2 reads FQNEAQ (reference sequence). V dropped 5 bases and J dropped 5; count of bases not matched to a gene: 5. The CDR3 reads CASSLTTGDNEQFF. Here the CDR3 DNA reads TGTGCCAGCAGCCTGACGACAGGGGACAATGAGCAGTTCTTC.

A note on this clone: In the same sample, other DNA sequences code for this CDR3. DNA of the CDR3: TGTGCCAGCAGCTCACAGGGGGAGGTTCAGCCCCAGCATTTT. This codes for CASSSQGEVQPQHF. The chain couples TRBV5-6 to TRBJ1-5, with TRBD1 matching over 8 bases. V dropped 3 bases and J dropped 6; count of bases not matched to a gene: 5. CDR1 and CDR2 from the germline V gene are SGHDT and YYEEEE. CDR3 length: 14 amino acids.

The V and J genes are TRBV5-1 and TRBJ1-1, with 10 bases lining up with TRBD1. Germline lookup yields CDR1 SGHRS and CDR2 YFSETQ. After removal of 4 bases from V and 4 bases from J, the junction contained 4 bases not matched to a gene. There are 14 residues in the CDR3. CDR3 in DNA: TGCGCCAGCAGCCTCGGACAGGGGGGCACTGAAGCTTTCTTT. The encoded protein is CASSLGQGGTEAFF.

The DNA for the CDR3 is TGTGCCAGCAGGCAACAGGGGGCAACAGATACGCAGTATTTT. Translation gives CASRQQGATDTQYF. The chain recombines TRBV7-3 with TRBJ2-3; 9 positions agree with TRBD1. V gave up 6 bases and J gave up 3 bases; unmatched junction bases: 4. The CDR3 length is 14 residues. The germline V gene encodes CDR1 SGHTA and CDR2 FQGTGA.

In this sample, this clone turned up a few times. V and J are TRBV4-3 and TRBJ2-1; 8 nucleotides align to TRBD1. J gave up 3 bases and V 0 bases, and 4 bases lay outside the gene matches. This CDR3 contains 16 residues. Germline lookup yields CDR1 LGHNA and CDR2 YSLEER. In DNA form, the CDR3 reads TGCGCCAGCAGCCAAGACACCGGGACAGGCTACAATGAGCAGTTCTTC. It is translated as CASSQDTGTGYNEQFF.

There are a few counts of this clone. This chain uses TRBV28 with TRBJ1-2, with D uncertain. The CDR3 is 11 residues long. Trimming removed 3 bases from V and 8 bases from J, with 7 bases in between. The V gene's germline CDR1 is MDHEN and CDR2 SYDVKM. In nucleotides, the CDR3 is TGTGCCAGCAGTTTCCGGAGGGGCTACACCTTC. Protein sequence: CASSFRRGYTF.

This chain joins TRBV4-3 and TRBJ1-2, with D possibly being TRBD1 (5 bases). CDR3 length: 14 residues. CDR1 and CDR2 from the germline V gene are LGHNA and YSLEER. The ends were cut back, 1 base at V and 7 bases at J, with 13 bases in the middle. The CDR3 reads CASSQVTDRFGYTF. CDR3 nucleotides: TGCGCCAGCAGCCAAGTGACAGATCGGTTTGGCTACACCTTC.

The chain employs TRBV5-1 and TRBJ2-1, with 9 bases identical to TRBD2. V was pared by 1 base and J by 7 bases, with 9 bases of the junction left unmatched. The germline V gene encodes CDR1 SGHRS and CDR2 YFSETQ. The CDR3 is made up of 16 amino acids. This CDR3 is CASSLSGGRVENEQFF. The CDR3 DNA is TGCGCCAGCAGCTTGTCGGGCGGGAGGGTTGAGAATGAGCAGTTCTTC. The full variable domain, completed using reference TRBV5-1 and TRBJ2-1, is KAGVTQTPRYLIKTRGQQVTLSCSPISGHRSVSWYQQTPGQGLQFLFEYFSETQRNKGNFPGRFSGRQFSNSRSEMNVSTLELGDSALYLCASSLSGGRVENEQFFGPGTRLTVL.

V gene TRBV4-3 combines with J gene TRBJ1-2; D gene unclear. Trimming pared 0 bases from V and 7 bases from J, leaving 21 bases between. Germline assignment: CDR1 LGHNA and CDR2 YSLEER. The CDR3 runs 17 residues. Here the CDR3 reads CASSQDRAAGIKSGYTF. In DNA form, the CDR3 reads TGCGCCAGCAGCCAAGATCGGGCGGCGGGGATAAAAAGTGGCTACACCTTC.

The rearrangement links TRBV7-6 to TRBJ2-7, with no clear D. With 5 bases removed from V and 3 bases from J, the gap between germline ends came to 11 bases. The CDR3 length is 13 residues. CDR1 is SGHVS, CDR2 FNYEAQ, per germline. CDR3 DNA: TGTGCCAGCAGCGCCGCACTCCTCTACGAGCAGTACTTC. This translates into CASSAALLYEQYF.

This chain joins TRBV4-3 and TRBJ2-2, with TRBD2 matching 9 bases. The germline V gene encodes CDR1 LGHNA and CDR2 YSLEER. This CDR3 spans 17 amino acids. With 0 bases clipped from V and 7 bases from J, the junction kept 9 bases outside the gene matches. The CDR3 here is CASSQDPSGGTVGELFF. In nucleotides, the CDR3 is TGCGCCAGCAGCCAAGATCCCAGCGGGGGGACGGTCGGGGAGCTGTTTTTT.

The rearrangement joins TRBV18 to TRBJ1-1, with D hard to call. The CDR3 loop spans 14 amino acids. Germline CDR1 is KGHSH and CDR2 is LQKENI. The V end lost 6 bases, the J end lost 2 bases, and 13 bases lay between the germline ends. The CDR3 loop is CASSPGPSNTEAFF. DNA of the CDR3: TGTGCCAGCTCGCCAGGTCCGAGTAACACTGAAGCTTTCTTT.

About this clone itself: This CDR3 fails to terminate in the conserved phenylalanine or tryptophan, so it likely reflects a read error. The gene calls are TRBV6-5 and TRBJ2-7; no reliable D call. V shed 8 bases and J shed 4 bases, with 9 bases lying between them. The length of the CDR3 is 11 residues. Germline lookup yields CDR1 MNHEY and CDR2 SVGAGI. The CDR3, as DNA: TGTGCCAGCCCGCAGGCGTACGAGCAGTACCTC. Protein: CASPQAYEQYL.

The chain uses TRBV6-4 and TRBJ1-2; no clear D. V gave up 4 bases and J gave up 1 base, with 7 bases separating them. Germline CDR1 and CDR2: MRHNA and SNTAGT. The CDR3 totals 13 residues. CDR3 nucleotides: TGTGCCAGCAGTGGGCAAGATAACTATGGCTACACCTTC. Its translation is CASSGQDNYGYTF.

The rearrangement uses TRBV5-4 and TRBJ2-7, with 10 bases lining up with TRBD2. The CDR3 loop spans 16 amino acids. The germline gives CDR1 SGHNT, CDR2 YYREEE (reference sequence). J gave up 1 base and V 4 bases, and 8 bases lay outside the gene matches. The CDR3 sequence is CASSQNRLAGSYEQYF. For the CDR3, the DNA is TGTGCCAGCAGCCAAAACCGACTAGCGGGTTCCTACGAGCAGTACTTC.

The chain has TRBV7-3 and TRBJ2-6; D possibly corresponds to TRBD1 (6 bases). This CDR3 has 17 amino acids. Per the germline V gene, CDR1 is SGHTA and CDR2 is FQGTGA. Trimming shortened V by 5 bases and J by 2 bases, and 16 bases separated the two germline ends. The chain's CDR3 is CASSPGPHRAGANVLTF. The CDR3 nucleotides are TGTGCCAGCAGCCCGGGGCCTCACAGGGCTGGGGCCAACGTCCTGACTTTC. Full variable domain (remainder filled in from reference TRBV7-3 and TRBJ2-6): GAGVSQTPSNKVTEKGKYVELRCDPISGHTALYWYRQSLGQGPEFLIYFQGTGAADDSGLPNDRFFAVRPEGSVSTLKIQRTERGDSAVYLCASSPGPHRAGANVLTFGAGSRLTVL.

This clone was found a few times. The genes are TRBV5-4 and TRBJ1-1; no clear D. Trimming removed 2 bases from V and 7 bases from J, with 12 bases in between. The CDR3 has 13 amino acids. Germline CDR1 reads SGHNT; CDR2 reads YYREEE (reference sequence). CDR3 in amino acids: CASSLGGPREAFF. The CDR3 region has the DNA TGTGCCAGCAGCTTAGGAGGGCCCCGTGAAGCTTTCTTT.

J is TRBJ2-6 and V is TRBV19; TRBD1 matches at 10 bases. J was trimmed by 2 bases and V by 4 bases; bases with no gene match: 5. The CDR3 loop spans 17 amino acids. CDR1 is LNHDA and CDR2 is SQIVND in the germline V gene (reference sequence). CDR3 sequence (DNA): TGTGCCAGTAGTAGGGGGACAGGGGTCCCTGGGGCCAACGTCCTGACTTTC. Protein product: CASSRGTGVPGANVLTF.